This T cell receptor (beta chain) comes out of a study of cytomegalovirus exposure and HLA in healthy donors. Study details: A preliminary data release comprised tens of millions of unique TCRs obtained from HLA-typed donors. The study's findings and limits: The classifier, whose performance was assessed in both the original and validation cohorts, reportedly diagnosed cytomegalovirus status with high specificity and sensitivity. CMV serostatus stood as the only immune exposure information on hand. Later work showed greater clonal expansion in HLA-associated TCR beta chains than in equally common others.

About this clone itself: Its cognate antigen is unknown.

Germline CDR1 LGHNA, CDR2 YNFKEQ. Trimming removed 1 base from V and 0 bases from J, with 7 bases in between. CDR3 length: 14 amino acids. This PCR relied on a set of 60 Vbeta primers and 13 Jbeta primers. Data came from immunoSEQ multiplex PCR; TCRdb stores just in-frame clones and leaves some out. Here the sample spans about 170,000 clones, 65% to 80% being singletons. This TCR was sampled from a female donor in good health and CMV-seronegative. The sample consisted of PBMCs. This chain links TRBV4-2 with TRBJ2-7, with D possibly being TRBD2 (5 bases). The CDR3 DNA reads TGTGCCAGCAGCCAAGGTAGCGCCTCCTACGAGCAGTACTTC. Translating gives CASSQGSASYEQYF.